The 3 T cell receptor beta chains below were found in one sample sequenced in a study of spatial heterogeneity in lung cancer. Study-wide results and limits: Tumoral mutation counts were tracked by counts of expanded intratumoral alpha and beta TCRs.

TCRdb itself ran the 5' RACE reads through MiXCR, one entry per CDR3 protein. Of approximately 800 distinct CDR3 sequences listed, more than 15% are singletons. Sample time point: sample taken at primary tumor resection. No antigen is known for these receptors. Here the sequenced sample was lung tumor tissue, taken at surgery. These receptors were obtained from a female donor with early-stage non-small cell lung cancer.

By share, this clonotype counts as large. The rearrangement links TRBV5-4 to TRBJ2-5, with D unresolved. The germline CDR1 and CDR2 sequences are SGHNT and YYREEE (reference sequence). Trimming pared 0 bases from V and 2 bases from J, leaving 8 bases between. The CDR3 sequence is 14 residues long. In nucleotides, the CDR3 is TGTGCCAGCAGCTTGGGGCAGAAGCAAGAGACCCAGTACTTC. This encodes CASSLGQKQETQYF.

This clonotype occurred a few times. This chain links TRBV10-2 with TRBJ1-6; weak D call: TRBD1 (5 bases). The CDR3 totals 14 residues. CDR1 is WSHSY, CDR2 SAAADI, per germline. Deletions cut 4 bases from V and 8 bases from J, with 12 bases between. In DNA, the CDR3 is TGCGCCAGCAGTGGGGGGGATCGTTATTCACCCCTCCACTTT. This sequence encodes CASSGGDRYSPLHF.

Relative to its sample, this clonotype is large (0.1 to 1%). This rearrangement joins TRBV2 to TRBJ2-7; 8 bases are shared with TRBD1. In germline, CDR1 is SNHLY, CDR2 FYNNEI. This CDR3 has 12 amino acids. V lost 8 bases and J lost 11; bases outside the gene matches: 11. The CDR3 coding sequence is TGTGCCAGCGGTCCGGACAGGGTCCCTGAGTACGTC. As protein: CASGPDRVPEYV.